Each of the 3 T cell receptor beta chains below was sequenced from the same sample in a study of shared clonotypes between healthy human individuals. Naivety among CD8 cells was defined by CD45RO negativity and positive CCR7 selection, thereby excluding terminally differentiated effector memory CD45RA+ cells. The method was immunoSEQ multiplex PCR; TCRdb's version includes in-frame clones alone and lacks a portion of them. This table has fewer than 850,000 clones, 96% appearing once. The sequenced material came from naive CD8+ T cells sorted from blood. The receptors were sampled from a man aged 30 to 45 in good health.

The V and J genes are TRBV9 and TRBJ2-1; 9 nucleotides match TRBD1. V lost 0 bases, J lost 3 bases, and 1 base stayed unmatched. Germline CDR1 reads SGDLS; CDR2 reads YYNGEE. The CDR3 runs to 15 residues. Here the CDR3 reads CASSVDRGLYNEQFF. The CDR3 nucleotides are TGTGCCAGCAGCGTAGACAGGGGGCTCTACAATGAGCAGTTCTTC. Variable domain in full (rest from reference TRBV9 and TRBJ2-1): DSGVTQTPKHLITATGQRVTLRCSPRSGDLSVYWYQQSLDQGLQFLIQYYNGEERAKGNILERFSAQQFPDLHSELNLSSLELGDSALYFCASSVDRGLYNEQFFGPGTRLTVL.

This clone has just one count. At the DNA level, this CDR3 is encoded by other sequences in the same sample as well. The rearrangement joins TRBV27 to TRBJ2-7; a weak D match, TRBD1 (6 bases). Germline V gives CDR1 MNHEY, CDR2 SMNVEV (reference sequence). Between the trimmed V and J ends, which lost 6 bases and 3 bases, there was a span of 9 bases. The CDR3 extends over 12 amino acids. CDR3 loop: CASSPTGYEQYF. Here the CDR3 DNA reads TGTGCCAGCAGCCCGACAGGCTACGAGCAGTACTTC.

The genes are TRBV7-3 and TRBJ1-1, with D possibly TRBD1 on 5 matching bases. Between the trimmed V and J ends, which lost 1 base and 3 bases, there was a span of 9 bases. CDR1 is SGHTA and CDR2 is FQGTGA in the germline V gene. The CDR3 extends over 14 amino acids. The CDR3 region has the DNA TGTGCCAGCAGCTTAATTGCAGGGCACACTGAAGCTTTCTTT. Protein sequence: CASSLIAGHTEAFF.